These 21 T cell receptor beta chains were all obtained from the same sample, sequenced in a study of T cell responses to AZD1222 COVID-19 vaccine. The assay was immunoSEQ multiplex PCR, and TCRdb's table has in-frame clones only and misses some. The table records hundreds of thousands of clones, 90% to 95% of them present only once. The specimen comprised peripheral blood, sampled on day 0 of MenACWY control vaccination. All receptors derive from an adult in good health.

The rearrangement uses TRBV11-2 and TRBJ2-5; D perhaps matches TRBD1 (5 bases). CDR3 length: 12 residues. The V gene lost 4 bases and the J gene lost 6 bases, with 9 bases spanning the gap. Germline values: CDR1 SGHAT, CDR2 FQNNGV. Here the CDR3 reads CASSSGWQTQYF. CDR3 in DNA: TGTGCCAGCAGCTCAGGGTGGCAGACCCAGTACTTC.

The V gene is TRBV12-3 or TRBV12-4, the J gene TRBJ2-1; perhaps TRBD2 as D (7 bases). The CDR3 covers 12 residues. Deletions cut 7 bases from V and 7 bases from J, with 11 bases between. The CDR3 DNA is TGTGCCAGCATCGGGGGGCTTAATGAGCAGTTCTTC. It codes for CASIGGLNEQFF.

The chain has TRBV5-1 and TRBJ1-4; maybe TRBD1 (5 bases). Germline V gene lookup returns CDR1 SGHRS and CDR2 YFSETQ. Trimming cost V 6 bases and J 4 bases, with 16 bases left between them. CDR3 length: 15 amino acids. CDR3 protein: CASTYGGTGNEKLFF. In nucleotides, the CDR3 is TGCGCCAGCACTTATGGAGGGACCGGTAATGAAAAACTGTTTTTT.

This clone has only one observation. The chain has TRBV13 and TRBJ2-1, with TRBD1 as a possible D gene (6 bases). Germline loops: CDR1 PRHDT, CDR2 FYEKMQ (reference sequence). CDR3 length: 16 residues. V was shortened by 0 bases and J by 4 bases, with 13 bases between the two germline ends. The CDR3 protein is CASSLGLRGLYNEQFF. The CDR3 DNA reads TGTGCCAGCAGCTTAGGCCTTAGGGGGTTGTACAATGAGCAGTTCTTC.

The V gene is TRBV19, the J gene TRBJ1-6; 8 bases map to TRBD1. Per the germline V gene, CDR1 is LNHDA and CDR2 is SQIVND (reference sequence). The CDR3 extends over 17 amino acids. With 3 bases clipped from V and 9 bases from J, the junction kept 13 bases outside the gene matches. Here the CDR3 reads CASSIRQGKDSSSPLHF. The CDR3 nucleotides read TGTGCCAGTAGTATTAGACAGGGGAAGGACTCGAGTTCACCCCTCCACTTT.

This chain links TRBV6-5 with TRBJ2-7, with D possibly TRBD1 on 5 matching bases. This CDR3 region has 13 residues. The germline V gene has CDR1 MNHEY and CDR2 SVGAGI. V was pared by 8 bases and J by 5 bases, with 16 bases between. The CDR3 DNA sequence: TGTGCCAGCGAACCGGCAGGGTCAAACGAGCAGTACTTC. Translating it yields CASEPAGSNEQYF.

With respect to this clone: At one end, the junction sequence differs from germline, possibly due to a read error. CDR3 in amino acids: CASSRTTGGVNHPQHF. The CDR3 nucleotides are TGTGCCAGCAGCCGCACCACCGGAGGCGTTAATCATCCCCAGCATTTT. The genes are TRBV6-2 or TRBV6-3 and TRBJ1-5, with no clear D. This CDR3 comprises 16 residues. The germline gives CDR1 MNHEY, CDR2 SVGEGT.

This clone has a handful of counts. This chain joins TRBV27 and TRBJ2-1; 14 nucleotides line up with TRBD2. Losses at the gene ends were 5 bases for V and 10 bases for J; bases not matched to a gene: 7. This CDR3 region has 15 residues. CDR1 and CDR2 (germline): MNHEY, SMNVEV (reference sequence). The CDR3 is CASSLRGLAGEEQFF. The CDR3 DNA reads TGTGCCAGCAGTCTAAGGGGACTAGCGGGAGAGGAGCAGTTCTTC.

The genes are TRBV27 and TRBJ1-5, with D unresolved. The CDR3 consists of 14 residues. From germline, CDR1 is MNHEY and CDR2 SMNVEV (reference sequence). Trimming stripped 7 bases from V and 0 bases from J, with 10 bases between. As DNA, the CDR3 is TGTGCCAGCAACCCCCAGCATAGCAATCAGCCCCAGCATTTT. It is translated as CASNPQHSNQPQHF.

CDR3 DNA: TGTGCCAGCACCCTCCCGGGACAGGCGATTAACTATGGCTACACCTTC. Its translation: CASTLPGQAINYGYTF. This chain joins TRBV27 and TRBJ1-2; 8 bases line up with TRBD1. The V gene's germline CDR1 is MNHEY and CDR2 SMNVEV (reference sequence). This CDR3 contains 16 residues. Trimming at V came to 7 bases and at J to 1 base, leaving 11 bases not matched to a gene.

The chain links TRBV6-2 or TRBV6-3 to TRBJ2-4; D unclear. The CDR3 contains 13 residues. The germline V gene encodes CDR1 MNHEY and CDR2 SVGEGT. The ends were cut back, 4 bases at V and 2 bases at J, with 6 bases in the middle. The CDR3 protein is CASSWDTKNIQYF. The DNA for the CDR3 is TGTGCCAGCAGTTGGGATACCAAAAACATTCAGTACTTC.

The chain links TRBV27 to TRBJ1-1; TRBD1 matches 7 bases. The CDR3 runs to 14 residues. CDR1 is MNHEY, CDR2 SMNVEV, per germline (reference sequence). Trimming took 2 bases from V and 5 from J; bases not matched to a gene: 5. The CDR3 DNA follows: TGTGCCAGCAGTTTAGTCAGGGGGAGAACTGAAGCTTTCTTT. Amino acids: CASSLVRGRTEAFF.

This clone appeared once. The sample carries other DNA sequences with the same CDR3. The chain is built from TRBV11-3 and TRBJ1-1; D not certain. This CDR3 region has 13 residues. V lost 1 base, J lost 2 bases, and 5 bases lay in between. Germline-derived CDR1 and CDR2 are SGHNT and YENEEA. CDR3 DNA: TGTGCCAGCAGCTTAGCCAGAAACACTGAAGCTTTCTTT. This gives the protein CASSLARNTEAFF. Looking up the rest from reference TRBV11-3 and TRBJ1-1 gives the full variable domain: EAGVVQSPRYKIIEKKQPVAFWCNPISGHNTLYWYLQNLGQGPELLIRYENEEAVDDSQLPKDRFSAERLKGVDSTLKIQPAELGDSAVYLCASSLARNTEAFFGQGTRLTVV.

CDR3 bases: TGTGCCAGCAGCCCCCGGGGGCCTGGCACCGGGGAGCTGTTTTTT. It encodes CASSPRGPGTGELFF. J is TRBJ2-2 and V is TRBV7-9; D tentatively reads TRBD1 or TRBD2 (6 bases each). Trimming stripped 5 bases from V and 4 bases from J, with 14 bases between. This CDR3 is 15 amino acids long. From germline, CDR1 is SEHNR and CDR2 FQNEAQ (reference sequence).

This clone was counted between two and nine times. This chain joins TRBV5-1 and TRBJ1-6; 8 positions match TRBD1. The germline V gene encodes CDR1 SGHRS and CDR2 YFSETQ. Germline trimming cut 0 bases from V and 10 bases from J; bases unmatched to any gene: 6. CDR3 length: 15 amino acids. The CDR3 sequence: CASSLASQGASPLHF. The CDR3 DNA sequence: TGCGCCAGCAGCTTGGCCTCTCAGGGGGCATCACCCCTCCACTTT.

V is TRBV2 and J is TRBJ1-2; possibly TRBD1 for D (6 bases). V lost 6 bases and J lost 4, with 12 bases in between. Germline V gives CDR1 SNHLY, CDR2 FYNNEI. This CDR3 has 13 amino acids. Here the CDR3 reads CASRNRVFYGYTF. DNA of the CDR3: TGTGCCAGCAGGAACAGGGTCTTCTATGGCTACACCTTC.

The chain is built from TRBV6-5 and TRBJ2-7; D not resolved. V was trimmed by 7 bases and J by 5 bases, leaving 6 bases between them. Germline assignment: CDR1 MNHEY and CDR2 SVGAGI. This CDR3 has 10 amino acids. Here the CDR3 reads CASTHNEQYF. As DNA, the CDR3 is TGTGCCAGCACCCACAACGAGCAGTACTTC.

V and J are TRBV3-1 (or the pseudogene TRBV3-2) and TRBJ1-5; 7 bases match TRBD1. Germline V gene lookup returns CDR1 LGHDT and CDR2 YNNKEL (reference sequence). The CDR3 covers 15 residues. V gave up 1 base and J gave up 6 bases; unmatched junction bases: 6. CDR3 nucleotides: TGTGCCAGCAGCCAAGGACAGGGTGTGCCTCAGCCCCAGCATTTT. Translating gives CASSQGQGVPQPQHF.

The chain recombines TRBV19 with TRBJ1-1; D may be TRBD1 (5 bases). This CDR3 spans 12 amino acids. The ends were cut back, 7 bases at V and 4 bases at J, with 10 bases in the middle. The germline gives CDR1 LNHDA, CDR2 SQIVND (reference sequence). CDR3 sequence: CASNQGATEAFF. CDR3 coding DNA: TGTGCCAGTAACCAGGGAGCCACTGAAGCTTTCTTT.

V is TRBV7-2 and J is TRBJ2-2, with 12 nucleotides matching TRBD2. V lost 5 bases to trimming and J lost 7 bases; unmatched junction nucleotides: 5. The CDR3 is 15 residues long. Germline CDR1 SGHTA, CDR2 FQGNSA. CDR3 coding DNA: TGTGCCAGCAGCCAGACTAGCGGGGGAGTCGGGGAGCTGTTTTTT. Translating it yields CASSQTSGGVGELFF.

A single count supports this clone. The chain uses TRBV6-6 and TRBJ2-5; D remains unclear. Germline V CDR1 and CDR2: MNHNY, SVGAGI (reference sequence). This CDR3 has 12 residues. With 7 bases removed from V and 5 bases from J, the gap between germline ends came to 11 bases. The CDR3 sequence: CASTANEETQYF. The CDR3 region has the DNA TGTGCCAGCACCGCAAATGAGGAGACCCAGTACTTC.